Below, one TCR beta chain is given with its context. Its antigen target is currently unknown. Base quality data are lacking; no much larger clone is found one base away. These data come from a study of molecular identifiers for immune sequencing clone quantification (dated by TCRdb to the late 2010s). Regarding the study in general: For a replicate experiment, the RNA from either approximately 20,000 or 100,000 naive CD8 T cells was divided into five aliquots, and four of those aliquots went on to sequencing. The study was a methods study using CD8 T cells to benchmark molecular-identifier clustering-based TCR repertoire sequencing (MIDCIRS) and TCR RNA copy counting.

Naive CD8 T cell libraries were made from 20,000 to 1,000,000 sorted cells using 10%, 30% or 50% of purified RNA. Naive CD8 T cells, defined as CD8+CD4-CCR7+CD45RA+, were FACS-sorted into RLT Plus buffer on a BD FACSAria II. Detection sensitivity was tested by spiking Jurkat RNA equal to over 8 TCR copies' worth into samples containing 20,000-1,000,000 naive CD8 T cells. CD8 T cells were enriched using RosetteSep CD8+ T Cell Enrichment Cocktail and Ficoll-Paque, and the enriched cells then underwent ACK red cell lysis. The library was obtained by PCR. Sequencing used an Illumina HiSeq 4000. Bulk TCR libraries were prepared as previously described, using TCR primers listed in Table S5. Total RNA was purified with the Qiagen AllPrep DNA/RNA kit. Before analysis, reads from multiple sequencing runs of one library were combined. The paper's processing steps were these. Reads were retained only if the reads had an exact TCR constant sequence, and the retained reads were trimmed to 150 nt and grouped according to their 12-nt molecular barcodes. Reads inside each barcode group were sub-clustered using a 15% Levenshtein threshold, and a quality-weighted consensus sequence was constructed for each RNA molecule. Non-functional sequences were excluded, and lower-count sequences lying one edit away from another sequence were also excluded. Based on a fit of two negative binomial distributions, barcode sub-clusters having less than 20% of the maximum read count were discarded. TCRdb ran its own pipeline on the public reads, namely fastp trimming at Q25 and MiXCR clone calling, and kept in-frame beta chains. Each entry is one CDR3 protein sequence, shown with its most common DNA and genes. What appears here as the V and J calls and clone size reflects TCRdb's work, not the paper's. The sample table lists 35,000 to 45,000 distinct CDR3 sequences, over 15% of them with a count of one. Under 1.3% of the sample is held by the ten biggest clonotypes.

Sequences DFQATT (CDR1) and SNEGSKA (CDR2) are obtained from the germline V gene (reference sequence). From the cysteine up to the phenylalanine, the CDR3 has a length of 11 residues. Of all the DNA, just the CDR3 is kept, 33 bases in frame from base 1. Deletion took 6 bases off V and 6 bases off J, with a span of 12 bases between the germline ends. Points the paper makes about the study in general: Naive libraries contained spiked-in Jurkat TCR RNA (approximately nine copies' worth), which is not part of the donor repertoire. Highly expanded clone sizes could be underestimated because identical TCR molecules may share a barcode. Spiked-in Jurkat TCR RNA equivalent to a single cell was reported to be detectable even among more than 900,000 naive CD8 T cells. Roughly 3 recovered TCR RNA copies per cell were obtained by modeling, versus about 9.7 by digital PCR, implying a capture efficiency of 25% to 30%. When barcode sub-clustering was left out, chimeric consensus sequences inflated TCR diversity, with chimeras reaching as high as 47%. In CMV-specific effector cells, clones with more than 20 RNA copies accounted for over 99% of molecules, whereas in naive cells such clones accounted for under 1%.

The rearrangement combines TRBV20-1 with TRBJ2-7; the D gene lacks a confident call. This receptor was obtained from a human donor in good health. Some libraries in this study had Jurkat cell RNA spiked in. What was sequenced was naive CD8+ T cells from blood, with Jurkat cell RNA spiked in. What the cell subset or site label conveys for this sample: FACS-sorted CD8+CD4-CCR7+CD45RA+ naive T cells. CDR3 sequence: CSALVGGEQYF. The DNA sequence reads TGCAGTGCCCTCGTAGGCGGCGAGCAGTACTTC.